The rows below give T cell receptor beta chains drawn from one sample of a study of T cells in localized non-small cell lung cancer. Clones were sequenced by immunoSEQ multiplex PCR, and TCRdb holds only the in-frame ones, with some missing. The data contain under 55,000 clones, around 82% of them singletons. Sequences were derived from PBMCs, sampled before any cancer treatment. Source of these receptors: a woman aged 40 to 75 with stage II lung adenocarcinoma. Both conserved end residues are part of each CDR3. D genes are given only for firm matches. The size entry is marked missing in some rows and otherwise reads once, few, many or a size class.

clone_size,d_call,v_call,j_call,cdr3_length,cdr3_aa,cdr3_nt
.,.,TRBV15,TRBJ2-7,15,CATSPKGGNSYEQYF,TGTGCCACCAGCCCAAAAGGAGGGAACTCCTACGAGCAGTACTTC
.,TRBD2,TRBV7-3,TRBJ2-5,17,CASSLGTSGPAGETQYF,TGTGCCAGCAGCTTGGGGACTAGCGGGCCGGCTGGAGAGACCCAGTACTTC
.,.,TRBV21-1,TRBJ1-5,15,CASSKMGSSDQPQHF,TGTGCCAGCAGCAAAATGGGGAGCTCTGATCAGCCCCAGCATTTT
.,.,TRBV7-9,TRBJ2-7,15,CASSLVGQSSYEQYF,TGTGCCAGCAGCTTAGTAGGTCAGAGCTCCTACGAGCAGTACTTC
once,.,TRBV7-2,TRBJ1-2,15,CASSLAGTANYGYTF,TGTGCCAGCAGCCTAGCCGGGACGGCTAACTATGGCTACACCTTC
.,TRBD1,TRBV11-2,TRBJ1-5,14,CASSLDRGRQPQHF,TGTGCCAGCAGCTTAGACAGGGGGCGTCAGCCCCAGCATTTT
.,TRBD2,TRBV6-4,TRBJ2-1,16,CASSEGPSGGGDEQFF,TGTGCCAGCAGTGAAGGTCCTAGCGGGGGCGGGGATGAGCAGTTCTTC
once,TRBD2,TRBV29-1,TRBJ2-3,15,CSATSGGHSTDTQYF,TGCAGCGCTACTAGCGGGGGGCACAGCACAGATACGCAGTATTTT
.,.,TRBV7-9,TRBJ2-1,15,CASSPQVGVYNEQFF,TGTGCCAGCAGCCCGCAAGTCGGGGTTTACAATGAGCAGTTCTTC
.,TRBD2,TRBV28,TRBJ2-7,15,CASSTPGLAVHEQYF,TGTGCCAGCAGTACCCCGGGACTAGCGGTCCACGAGCAGTACTTC
.,TRBD1,TRBV30,TRBJ2-2,15,CAWSVEDRGTGELFF,TGTGCCTGGAGTGTAGAGGACAGGGGAACCGGGGAGCTGTTTTTT
.,.,TRBV14,TRBJ2-3,14,CASSQEIYTDTQYF,TGTGCCAGCAGCCAAGAGATATACACAGATACGCAGTATTTT
.,.,TRBV13,TRBJ1-6,14,CASSEGPYNSPLHF,TGTGCCAGCAGCGAGGGACCCTATAATTCACCCCTCCACTTT
.,.,TRBV18,TRBJ1-5,14,CASSPRGRNQPQHF,TGTGCCAGCTCACCCCGAGGCCGTAATCAGCCCCAGCATTTT
.,.,TRBV6-1,TRBJ1-6,15,CASSEIGGTHSPLHF,TGTGCCAGCAGTGAGATCGGGGGAACCCATTCACCCCTCCACTTT
.,.,TRBV10-1,TRBJ2-2,16,CASSPDGVPNTGELFF,TGCGCCAGCAGCCCCGACGGGGTACCGAACACCGGGGAGCTGTTTTTT
.,.,TRBV28,TRBJ1-4,11,CASSLGEKLFF,TGTGCCAGCAGTTTAGGAGAAAAACTGTTTTTT
.,TRBD2,TRBV28,TRBJ2-4,20,CASSLPKWTSGGASLKEQYF,TGTGCCAGCAGTTTACCGAAGTGGACTAGCGGGGGGGCCTCGTTGAAAGAGCAGTACTTC
.,.,TRBV21-1,TRBJ1-1,15,CASIPGQGGNTEAFF,TGTGCCAGCATCCCAGGTCAGGGGGGAAACACTGAAGCTTTCTTT
.,.,TRBV18,TRBJ1-4,12,CASGQLGEKLFF,TGTGCCTCGGGGCAGCTAGGGGAAAAACTGTTTTTT
.,TRBD1,TRBV6-6,TRBJ1-5,13,CASRAGGSQPQHF,TGTGCCAGCAGAGCAGGGGGCAGTCAGCCCCAGCATTTT
.,.,TRBV19,TRBJ1-2,14,CASAERRANYGYTF,TGTGCCTCAGCGGAACGGCGAGCTAACTATGGCTACACCTTC
.,TRBD1,TRBV4-2,TRBJ1-2,14,CASSGTGSNYGYTF,TGTGCCAGCAGCGGGACAGGTTCTAACTATGGCTACACCTTC
.,.,TRBV18,TRBJ1-4,16,CASSQPRQAHNEKLFF,TGTGCCAGCTCACAGCCACGACAGGCCCATAATGAAAAACTGTTTTTT
few,.,TRBV19,TRBJ2-2,14,CASSIRGYTGELFF,TGTGCCAGTAGTATCCGGGGGTACACCGGGGAGCTGTTTTTT
few,TRBD2,TRBV7-2,TRBJ2-1,17,CASSLESSGATYNEQFF,TGTGCCAGCAGCTTAGAATCTAGCGGGGCGACCTACAATGAGCAGTTCTTC
once,.,TRBV5-1,TRBJ2-4,14,CASSAGQHKNIQYF,TGCGCCAGCAGCGCCGGACAGCACAAAAACATTCAGTACTTC
.,.,TRBV7-9,TRBJ1-4,12,CASEAEGEKLFF,TGTGCCAGCGAGGCGGAGGGTGAAAAACTGTTTTTT
many,TRBD1,TRBV5-5,TRBJ1-4,15,CASSSGTGGNEKLFF,TGTGCCAGCAGCTCCGGGACAGGGGGAAATGAAAAACTGTTTTTT
few,.,TRBV6-5,TRBJ2-7,14,CASSWAGNPYEQYF,TGTGCCAGCAGTTGGGCAGGGAACCCCTACGAGCAGTACTTC
.,TRBD2,TRBV19,TRBJ2-1,14,CATTGTRGYHEQFF,TGTGCCACTACCGGGACTAGGGGTTACCATGAGCAGTTCTTC